This T cell receptor beta chain comes out of a study of cytotoxic CD8 clonotypes in ibrutinib-treated CLL. Study outcomes and limitations: Circulating CD8+ T-cell counts were tracked by baseline clonality, which exceeded that of age-matched healthy donors.

TCR beta libraries used about 2 micrograms of DNA from cryopreserved PBMCs. In regard to this clone: Its specificity is unknown.

Sequencing sought depths of 1 in 200,000 to 1 in 1 million T cells. TCRdb's table, derived via immunoSEQ multiplex PCR, lists solely in-frame clones and lacks some. Of roughly 53,000 clones detected, 54% appear once; the ten largest clones hold about 24%. The sequenced sample was PBMCs, obtained at disease progression, from a patient treated with ibrutinib. The receptor's source is a human donor with chronic lymphocytic leukemia.

This chain's CDR3 is CASSSYYEQYF. CDR3 DNA sequence: TGTGCCAGCAGCAGCTATTACGAGCAGTACTTC. V usage is TRBV5-6 and J usage is TRBJ2-7, with unresolved D. The germline V gene has CDR1 SGHDT and CDR2 YYEEEE. Trimming stripped 4 bases from V and 4 bases from J, with 6 bases between. The CDR3 is made up of 11 amino acids. Full variable domain (remainder filled in from reference TRBV5-6 and TRBJ2-7): DAGVTQSPTHLIKTRGQQVTLRCSPKSGHDTVSWYQQALGQGPQFIFQYYEEEERQRGNFPDRFSGHQFPNYSSELNVNALLLGDSALYLCASSSYYEQYFGPGTRLTVT.